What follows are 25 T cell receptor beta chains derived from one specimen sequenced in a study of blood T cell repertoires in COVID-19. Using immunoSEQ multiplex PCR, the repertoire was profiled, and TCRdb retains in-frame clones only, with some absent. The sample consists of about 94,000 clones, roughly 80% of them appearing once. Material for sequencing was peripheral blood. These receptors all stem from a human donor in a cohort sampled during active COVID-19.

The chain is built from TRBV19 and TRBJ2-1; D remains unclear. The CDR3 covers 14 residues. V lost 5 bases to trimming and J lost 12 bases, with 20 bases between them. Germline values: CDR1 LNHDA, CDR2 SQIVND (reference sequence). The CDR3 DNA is TGTGCCAGTAGTCCCTCCCCCCATAGAGCTGGGCAGTTCTTC. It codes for CASSPSPHRAGQFF.

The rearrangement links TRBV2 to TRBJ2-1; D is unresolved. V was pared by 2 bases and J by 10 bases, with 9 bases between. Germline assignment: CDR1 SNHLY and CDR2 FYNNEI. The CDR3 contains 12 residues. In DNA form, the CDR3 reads TGTGCCAGCAGTGAATTCTACTACGAGCAGTTCTTC. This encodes CASSEFYYEQFF.

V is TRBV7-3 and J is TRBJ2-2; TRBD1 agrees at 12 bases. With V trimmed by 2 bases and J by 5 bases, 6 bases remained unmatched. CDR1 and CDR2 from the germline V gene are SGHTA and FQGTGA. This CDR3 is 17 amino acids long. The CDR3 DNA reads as TGTGCCAGCAGCTTACAGGGACAGGGGGCGCGAACCGGGGAGCTGTTTTTT. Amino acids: CASSLQGQGARTGELFF.

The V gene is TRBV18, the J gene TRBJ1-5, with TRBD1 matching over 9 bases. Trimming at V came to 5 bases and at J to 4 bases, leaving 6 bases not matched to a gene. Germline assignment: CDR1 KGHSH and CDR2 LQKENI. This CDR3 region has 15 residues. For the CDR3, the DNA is TGTGCCAGCTCAACGCGGGACAGGGTTAATCAGCCCCAGCATTTT. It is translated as CASSTRDRVNQPQHF.

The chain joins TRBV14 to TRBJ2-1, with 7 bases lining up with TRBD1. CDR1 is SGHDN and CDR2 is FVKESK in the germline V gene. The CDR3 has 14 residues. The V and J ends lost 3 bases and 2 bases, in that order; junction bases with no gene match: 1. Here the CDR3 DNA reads TGTGCCAGCAGCCAGGGGACAGCCTACAATGAGCAGTTCTTC. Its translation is CASSQGTAYNEQFF.

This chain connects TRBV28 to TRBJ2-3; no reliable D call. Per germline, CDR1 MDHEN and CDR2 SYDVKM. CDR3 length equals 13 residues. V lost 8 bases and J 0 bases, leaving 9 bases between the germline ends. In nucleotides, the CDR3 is TGTGCCAGCCGAGGTTCTAGCACAGATACGCAGTATTTT. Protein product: CASRGSSTDTQYF.

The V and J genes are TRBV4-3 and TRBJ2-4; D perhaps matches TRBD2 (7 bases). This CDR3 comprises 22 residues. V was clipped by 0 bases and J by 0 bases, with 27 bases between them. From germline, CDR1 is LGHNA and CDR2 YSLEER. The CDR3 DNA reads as TGCGCCAGCAGCCAAGATTGGGGGGGCTTTGGGGACGTTGAACTAGCCAAAAACATTCAGTACTTC. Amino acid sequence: CASSQDWGGFGDVELAKNIQYF.

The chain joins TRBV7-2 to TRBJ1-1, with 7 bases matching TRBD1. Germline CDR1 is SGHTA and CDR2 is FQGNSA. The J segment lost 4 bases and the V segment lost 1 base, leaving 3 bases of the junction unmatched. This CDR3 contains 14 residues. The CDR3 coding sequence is TGTGCCAGCAGCTTAGAGCCAGGGGGCACTGAAGCTTTCTTT. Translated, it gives CASSLEPGGTEAFF.

The CDR3 nucleotides read TGCAGCGTTGAGAAGACAGGGATCTACAATGAGCAGTTCTTC. It translates to CSVEKTGIYNEQFF. The gene calls are TRBV29-1 and TRBJ2-1, with TRBD1 identical over 7 bases. The V segment lost 3 bases and the J segment 3 bases; nucleotides outside the gene matches: 5. CDR1 is SQVTM, CDR2 ANQGSEA, per germline. The CDR3 consists of 14 residues.

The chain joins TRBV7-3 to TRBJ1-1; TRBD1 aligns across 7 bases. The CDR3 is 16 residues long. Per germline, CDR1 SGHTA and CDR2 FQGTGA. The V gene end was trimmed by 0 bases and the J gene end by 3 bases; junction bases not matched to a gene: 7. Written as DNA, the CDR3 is TGTGCCAGCAGCTTAACGTACAGGGGTTTACACACTGAAGCTTTCTTT. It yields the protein CASSLTYRGLHTEAFF.

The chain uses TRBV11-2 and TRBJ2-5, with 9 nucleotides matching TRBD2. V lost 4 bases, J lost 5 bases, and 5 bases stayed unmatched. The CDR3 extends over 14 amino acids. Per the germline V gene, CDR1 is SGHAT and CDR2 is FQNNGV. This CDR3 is CASSYSGRGETQYF. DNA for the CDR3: TGTGCCAGCAGCTATAGCGGGAGAGGTGAGACCCAGTACTTC. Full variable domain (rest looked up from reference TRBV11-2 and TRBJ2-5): EAGVAQSPRYKIIEKRQSVAFWCNPISGHATLYWYQQILGQGPKLLIQFQNNGVVDDSQLPKDRFSAERLKGVDSTLKIQPAKLEDSAVYLCASSYSGRGETQYFGPGTRLLVL.

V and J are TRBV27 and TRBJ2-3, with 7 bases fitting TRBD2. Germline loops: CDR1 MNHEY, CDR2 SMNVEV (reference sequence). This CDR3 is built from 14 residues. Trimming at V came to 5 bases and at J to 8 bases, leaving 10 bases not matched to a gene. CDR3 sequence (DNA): TGTGCCAGCAGTCCCCCCAGGCAGCGGGGTACGCAGTATTTT. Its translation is CASSPPRQRGTQYF.

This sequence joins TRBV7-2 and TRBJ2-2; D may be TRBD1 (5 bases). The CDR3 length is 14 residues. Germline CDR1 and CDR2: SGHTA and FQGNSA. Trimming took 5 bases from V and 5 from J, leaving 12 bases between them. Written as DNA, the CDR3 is TGTGCCAGCAGCCAGGGCCTTACAACCGGGGAGCTGTTTTTT. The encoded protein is CASSQGLTTGELFF.

The CDR3 reads CSVAGQQNYGYTF. CDR3 in DNA: TGCAGCGTGGCGGGCCAGCAGAACTATGGCTACACCTTC. This chain links TRBV29-1 with TRBJ1-2; D uncertain. Germline V gives CDR1 SQVTM, CDR2 ANQGSEA. The CDR3 is 13 amino acids. V was cut by 6 bases and J by 2 bases, with 13 bases left in between.

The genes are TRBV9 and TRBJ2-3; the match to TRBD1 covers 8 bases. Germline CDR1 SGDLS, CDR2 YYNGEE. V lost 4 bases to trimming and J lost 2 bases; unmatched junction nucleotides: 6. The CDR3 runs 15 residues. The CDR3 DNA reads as TGTGCCAGCAGCCCCAACAGGGGGAACACAGATACGCAGTATTTT. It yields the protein CASSPNRGNTDTQYF.

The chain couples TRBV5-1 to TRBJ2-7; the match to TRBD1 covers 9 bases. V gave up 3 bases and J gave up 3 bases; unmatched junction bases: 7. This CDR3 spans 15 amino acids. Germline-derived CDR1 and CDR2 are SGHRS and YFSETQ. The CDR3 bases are TGCGCCAGCAGCTCAAGGGGGGGACAGGGCTACGAGCAGTACTTC. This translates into CASSSRGGQGYEQYF.

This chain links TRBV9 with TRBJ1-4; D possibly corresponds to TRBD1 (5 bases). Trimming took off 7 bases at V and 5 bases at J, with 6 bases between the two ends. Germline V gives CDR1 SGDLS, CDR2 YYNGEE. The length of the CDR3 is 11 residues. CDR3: CASGQNEKLFF. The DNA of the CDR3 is TGTGCCAGCGGACAAAATGAAAAACTGTTTTTT.

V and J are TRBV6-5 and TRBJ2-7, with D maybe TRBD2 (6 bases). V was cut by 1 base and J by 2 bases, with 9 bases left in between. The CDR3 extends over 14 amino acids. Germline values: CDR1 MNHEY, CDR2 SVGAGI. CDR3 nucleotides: TGTGCCAGCAGTTACTTCTGGGGGGCCTACGAGCAGTACTTC. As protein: CASSYFWGAYEQYF.

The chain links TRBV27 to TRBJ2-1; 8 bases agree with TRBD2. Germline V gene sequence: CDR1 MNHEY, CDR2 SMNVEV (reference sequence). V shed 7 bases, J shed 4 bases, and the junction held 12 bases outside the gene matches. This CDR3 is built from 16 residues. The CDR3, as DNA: TGTGCCAGCACCCCGAGAAGGACTAGCAGATACAATGAGCAGTTCTTC. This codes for CASTPRRTSRYNEQFF.

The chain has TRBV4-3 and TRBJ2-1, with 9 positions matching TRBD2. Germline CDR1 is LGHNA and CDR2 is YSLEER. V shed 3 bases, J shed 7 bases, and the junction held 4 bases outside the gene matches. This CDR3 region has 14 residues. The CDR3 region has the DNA TGCGCCAGCAGCCAGCGCGGGAGGGGTAATGAGCAGTTCTTC. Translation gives CASSQRGRGNEQFF.

CDR3 DNA: TGCGCCAGCAGTTCCACATCGACGCAGTATTTT. The encoded protein is CASSSTSTQYF. This rearrangement joins TRBV5-1 to TRBJ2-3; D uncertain. CDR3 length: 11 residues. V shed 5 bases and J shed 9 bases, with 10 bases lying between them. The germline V gene has CDR1 SGHRS and CDR2 YFSETQ.

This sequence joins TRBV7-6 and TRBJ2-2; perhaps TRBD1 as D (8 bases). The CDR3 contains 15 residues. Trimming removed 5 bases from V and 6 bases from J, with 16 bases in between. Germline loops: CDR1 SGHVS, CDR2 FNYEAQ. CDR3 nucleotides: TGTGCCAGCAGCCTCGGACAGGGAGGGGCCGGGGAGCTGTTTTTT. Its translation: CASSLGQGGAGELFF.

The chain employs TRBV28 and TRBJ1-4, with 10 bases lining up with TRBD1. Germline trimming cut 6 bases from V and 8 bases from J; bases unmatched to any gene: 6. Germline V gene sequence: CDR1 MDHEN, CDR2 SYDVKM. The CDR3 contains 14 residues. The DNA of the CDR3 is TGTGCCAGCAGGACGGGACAGGGGAGGGAAAAACTGTTTTTT. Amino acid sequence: CASRTGQGREKLFF.

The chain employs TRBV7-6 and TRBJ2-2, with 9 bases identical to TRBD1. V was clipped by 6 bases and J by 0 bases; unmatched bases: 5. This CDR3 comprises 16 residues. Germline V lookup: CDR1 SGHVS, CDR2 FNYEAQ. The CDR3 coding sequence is TGTGCCAGCAGTTTCAACAGGGGGCCGAACACCGGGGAGCTGTTTTTT. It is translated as CASSFNRGPNTGELFF.

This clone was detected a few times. CDR3 residues: CASSFSGLNTGELFF. The CDR3 region has the DNA TGCGCCAGCAGCTTTAGCGGGCTGAACACCGGGGAGCTGTTTTTT. The rearrangement links TRBV5-1 to TRBJ2-2; 7 bases are a match to TRBD2. V shed 2 bases and J 1 base; nucleotides not matched to a gene: 2. This CDR3 is built from 15 residues. Germline V gene data show CDR1 as SGHRS and CDR2 as YFSETQ.